What follows is one TCR beta chain and its context. Its recognized antigen is unknown. No quality values exist for individual bases; no much larger clone is one base distant. The cohort was made up of under 800 healthy bone marrow donors. At the time of sampling, all cohort members were nominally healthy, though unrecorded immune exposures were likely present. The donor tested CMV seropositive and was one of the 289 seropositive cohort members. A peripheral blood sample was provided by each donor, and peripheral blood mononuclear cells were used for TCR beta sequencing. The Qiagen DNeasy Blood Extraction Kit was used to extract genomic DNA from the blood cell samples. The library came from the immunoSEQ multiplex PCR assay. A mixture of 60 forward primers for TCR Vbeta segments and 13 reverse primers for TCR Jbeta segments was used in the multiplex PCR. Amplification of the CDR3 region of rearranged TCR beta genes was performed with a multiplex PCR assay on genomic DNA. Amplified TCR beta libraries were sequenced as 87-base-pair reads on the Illumina HiSeq System. As for how the authors treated the data: Across the 700 or so repertoires, a later analysis counted 80 million or so unique TCR beta chains, around 11 million of which were shared by at least two donors. A nearest-neighbor algorithm error-corrected the raw reads and collapsed the reads into unique sequences, merging closely related sequences to remove PCR and sequencing errors. CDR3 sequences were aligned to IMGT reference sequences to assign V, D and J gene segments. Each retained sequence needed at least a six-nucleotide match to both a V gene segment and a J gene segment. A rearrangement counted as productive if the CDR3 had no stop codons and remained in frame with V and J, and every other rearrangement counted as non-productive. Following IMGT convention, CDR3 was defined as the stretch from the second conserved V-encoded cysteine to the conserved J-encoded phenylalanine. Sequences without an unambiguous match to a single V gene segment were excluded from the earlier analysis of about 630 of the donors. An earlier analysis of some 500 of the donors classified V segments as functional when productive rearrangements were above 56.7% and as segregating when the standard deviation between donors was above 5%. A statistical classification framework was developed to diagnose cytomegalovirus status using the catalog of TCR beta chain sequences. In a later analysis, TCR nucleotide sequences were compared against IMGT/GENE-DB human TR gene sequences so that V and J genes could be assigned. A later analysis assigned CDR3 sequences and most-parsimonious VDJ recombination scenarios with the TCRdist pipeline. In a later analysis, each TCR beta chain was defined by its CDR3 amino acid sequence together with its V-gene family, and reads without a unique V-gene family were excluded. In a later analysis, fewer than 650 highly shared, low-generation-probability nucleotide sequences were removed to address suspected cross-contamination and a sequencing artifact. A later analysis calculated a clonal expansion index for each public chain from normalized within-repertoire ranks of inferred template counts. A later analysis computed generation probabilities with a VDJ recombination model fitted to out-of-frame rearrangements, and checked the results against IGoR. Hypergeometric tests were used in a later analysis to score TCR-TCR, TCR-HLA and TCR-CMV co-occurrence, with a repertoire-size bias correction applied to the TCR pairs. False discovery rates were estimated in a later analysis by permuting HLA or CMV assignments 20 times. In a later analysis, co-occurring TCRs were grouped using DBSCAN, with TCRdist sequence similarity added in when clustering inside HLA-allele-positive subsets. Repertoires with fewer than 30,000 or more than 120,000 public chains, plus five repertoires with anomalous nucleotide sharing, were excluded from co-occurrence clustering. This is the immuneACCESS table as TCRdb keeps it, with only in-frame sequences that have V and J called. A part of the clones is gone; compared with another copy, unresolved V genes explain less than half, and the rest is unexplained. The V and J calls and clone size were taken over from that table, and D and trimming were inferred from the DNA. The sample has roughly 140,000 clones on record, around 83% of them singletons. The ten largest clones add up to roughly 4.2% of the sample.

These data belong to a study of cytomegalovirus exposure and HLA in healthy donors (dated by TCRdb to the late 2010s). Study-wide context: An earlier analysis of a few hundred of the donors reported 276 Gb of sequence data and 117 million unique TCR beta sequences obtained from approximately 180 million T cells. About 280 gigabases of sequencing data and around 80 million unique TCR sequences made up an early release that covered under 750 HLA-typed donors. The genetic ancestry cluster associated with self-reported Caucasian donors included around 76% of the approximately 430 genotyped donors. The aim of the study was to test whether cataloging public T cell receptors could identify signatures of past pathogen exposure. The study profiled the T cell repertoires of hundreds of subjects by immunosequencing and related them to cytomegalovirus serostatus. Along with the roughly 610-subject first cohort, a separate validation cohort of over a hundred different subjects was used. To predict cytomegalovirus infection status, the study combined high-throughput TCR immunosequencing, statistical association of individual TCRs with disease status, and machine learning. A later analysis re-analyzed previously published TCR beta repertoires from about 600 donors and added high-resolution HLA genotyping to study TCR occurrence patterns. Rather than using new phenotypic data, the later analysis identified candidate immune exposures from TCR beta sequences and from how often those sequences occurred across donors. An earlier analysis of 587 of the donors used high-throughput TCR beta sequencing to judge whether each TCR beta V gene segment behaved as functional or pseudogenic. Alongside the repertoire data, information on donor age, sex, ethnicity and CMV serostatus was compiled. Genome-wide SNP genotypes for about 55% of the 666 donors were used in a later genetic analysis, which treated that subset as a discovery cohort. All discovery cohort repertoires had been generated using a single sequencing platform. HLA typing covered class I and class II loci at four-digit resolution. Typing coverage varied by locus: 629-630 donors for A, B, C, DRB1 and DQB1; approximately 500 for DQA1; more than 600 for DPA1; 400 to 480 for DPB1. Roughly five DR-DQ haplotypes were handled as single units for association and clustering, since linkage in the cohort was strong. Among some 400 genotyped donors of the cohort, an average of roughly 230,000 unique TCR beta nucleotide sequences was sequenced per donor, of which 15% to 20% were non-productive.

Results and caveats for the whole study, not just this receptor: Compared with equally common non-associated chains, HLA-associated TCR beta chains in a later analysis were more clonally expanded and had lower generation probabilities. The only immune exposure information available for the cohort was CMV serostatus. Roughly uniform sequencing depth across donors was assumed in presence/absence analyses, although this assumption may not hold. An association between a missense DCLRE1C variant and V-gene and J-gene trimming of TCR beta chains was found in a later genetic analysis and replicated in an independent cohort. The sequencing pipeline was judged likely to have produced a cluster of highly shared sequence variants as a technical artifact. A later analysis associated 15,000 to 20,000 TCR beta sequences with specific HLA alleles at a false discovery rate of 0.05. The earlier analysis of about 600 of the donors excluded fewer than 20 rarely observed V segments, including chromosome 9 orphons, because counts were too low. A later genetic analysis reported fewer N-insertions in productive TCRs among donors in an Asian-associated ancestry cluster than the roughly 670-donor mean. When HLA alleles, especially DR and DQ, strongly co-occurred, TCR associations were difficult to assign to individual alleles. A total of 164 TCR beta chains were listed by the study as associated with cytomegalovirus. A further reported finding was that TCR beta sequences accurately predicted the HLA-A and HLA-B alleles for most subjects in the first cohort. In a later analysis, TCR association rates were found to vary across HLA loci, with the most associated TCRs seen for DRB1 alleles and the fewest for HLA-C alleles. In this cohort, only TCR beta chains were sequenced, and detectable features were limited by the absence of alpha or paired-chain data. The classifier was reported to diagnose cytomegalovirus status with high specificity and sensitivity in both the original cohort and the validation cohort. In vitro tests confirmed that a few of the cytomegalovirus-associated TCR beta chains recognize cytomegalovirus antigens. Linkage disequilibrium might explain the correlated functional status among segregating V segments, but an unknown experimental factor could not be ruled out. Because HLA typing was missing for some donors at each locus, association tests included only the typed subset. In a later analysis, several top co-occurrence clusters were reported to appear linked to parvovirus B19, influenza, CMV and Epstein-Barr virus. It was suggested by the authors that the approach could potentially be generalized to other disease states and immunological phenotypes. While some public TCRs were present in many individuals, most TCR sequences turned up only very rarely across donors. According to a later analysis, most CMV-associated TCR beta chains appeared to be HLA-restricted, and the HLA associations seemed to be driven largely by CMV exposure. In an earlier analysis of about 600 of the donors, most TCR beta V segments appeared in productive rearrangements about 87% or about 30% of the time, broadly matching IMGT annotations.

Sequencing input: PBMCs. The clonotype was recovered from a man in his forties or fifties in good health and CMV-seropositive.

CDR3 sequence: CATSRSLALSYEQYF. At the DNA level, the sequence is TGTGCCACCAGCAGATCACTAGCGCTCTCCTACGAGCAGTACTTC. The sequence links TRBV15 to TRBJ2-7, and TRBD2 aligns with 7 junction nucleotides. The germline V gene (reference sequence) sets CDR1 to LNHNV and CDR2 to YYDKDF. Unmatched junction bases come to 4, with V trimmed by 2 bases and J by 0 bases. The CDR3, from cysteine to phenylalanine, totals 15 residues. Only the CDR3 portion is preserved as DNA: 45 bases, with reading frame beginning at the first base.